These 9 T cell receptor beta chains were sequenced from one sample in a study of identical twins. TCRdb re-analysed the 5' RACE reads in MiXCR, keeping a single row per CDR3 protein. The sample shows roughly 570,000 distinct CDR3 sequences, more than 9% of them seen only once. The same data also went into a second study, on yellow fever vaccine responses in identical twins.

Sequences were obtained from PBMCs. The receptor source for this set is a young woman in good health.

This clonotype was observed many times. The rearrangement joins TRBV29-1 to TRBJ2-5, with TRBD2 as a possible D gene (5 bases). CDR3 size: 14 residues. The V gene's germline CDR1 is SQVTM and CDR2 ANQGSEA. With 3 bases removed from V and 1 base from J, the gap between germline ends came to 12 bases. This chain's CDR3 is CSVESGMLQETQYF. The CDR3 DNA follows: TGCAGCGTTGAGTCGGGGATGCTCCAAGAGACCCAGTACTTC.

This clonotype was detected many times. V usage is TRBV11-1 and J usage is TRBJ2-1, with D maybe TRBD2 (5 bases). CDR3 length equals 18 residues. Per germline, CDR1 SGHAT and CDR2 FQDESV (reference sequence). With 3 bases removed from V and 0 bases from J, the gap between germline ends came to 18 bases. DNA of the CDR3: TGTGCCAGCAGCTTTTGGCGAATGCTAGCCGACTCCTACAATGAGCAGTTCTTC. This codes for CASSFWRMLADSYNEQFF.

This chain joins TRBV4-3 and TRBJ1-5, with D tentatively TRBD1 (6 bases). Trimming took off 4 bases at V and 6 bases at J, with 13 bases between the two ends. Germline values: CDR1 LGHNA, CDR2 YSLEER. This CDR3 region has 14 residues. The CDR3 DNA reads TGCGCCAGCAGCCCAAGTGCAGGGGTTCAGCCCCAGCATTTT. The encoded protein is CASSPSAGVQPQHF.

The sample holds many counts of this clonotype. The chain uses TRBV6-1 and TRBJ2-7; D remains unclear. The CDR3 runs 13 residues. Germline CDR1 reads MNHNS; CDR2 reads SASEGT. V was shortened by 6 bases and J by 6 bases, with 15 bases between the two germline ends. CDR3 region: CASRNVKTLEQYF. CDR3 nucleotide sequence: TGTGCCAGCAGAAACGTGAAGACCCTCGAGCAGTACTTC.

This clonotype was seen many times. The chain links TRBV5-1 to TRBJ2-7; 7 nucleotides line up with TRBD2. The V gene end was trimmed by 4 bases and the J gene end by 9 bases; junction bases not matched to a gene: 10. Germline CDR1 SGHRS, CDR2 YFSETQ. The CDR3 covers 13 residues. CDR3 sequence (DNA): TGCGCCAGCAGCGCTTCCGAGCGGGAAGGGCAGTACTTC. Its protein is CASSASEREGQYF.

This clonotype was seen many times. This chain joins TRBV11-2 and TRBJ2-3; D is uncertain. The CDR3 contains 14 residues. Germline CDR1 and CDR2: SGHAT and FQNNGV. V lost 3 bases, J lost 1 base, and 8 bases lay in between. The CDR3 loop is CASSLIPRTDTQYF. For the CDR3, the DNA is TGTGCCAGCAGCTTGATCCCGCGCACAGATACGCAGTATTTT.

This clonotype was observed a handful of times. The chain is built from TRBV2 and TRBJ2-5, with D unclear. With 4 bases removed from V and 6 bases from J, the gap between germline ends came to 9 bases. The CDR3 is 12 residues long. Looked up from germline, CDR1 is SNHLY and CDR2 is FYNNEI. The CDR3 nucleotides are TGTGCCAGCAGTGTCGGCGTAAAGACCCAGTACTTC. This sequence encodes CASSVGVKTQYF. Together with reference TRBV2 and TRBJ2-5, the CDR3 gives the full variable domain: EPEVTQTPSHQVTQMGQEVILRCVPISNHLYFYWYRQILGQKVEFLVSFYNNEISEKSEIFDDQFSVERPDGSNFTLKIRSTKLEDSAMYFCASSVGVKTQYFGPGTRLLVL.

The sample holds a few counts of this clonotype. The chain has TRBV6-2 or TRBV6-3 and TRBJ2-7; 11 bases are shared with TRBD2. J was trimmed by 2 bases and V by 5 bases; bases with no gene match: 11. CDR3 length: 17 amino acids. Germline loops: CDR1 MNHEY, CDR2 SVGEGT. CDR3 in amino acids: CASSGFGTSGLTYEQYF. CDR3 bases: TGTGCCAGCAGTGGCTTTGGGACTAGCGGCCTTACCTACGAGCAGTACTTC.

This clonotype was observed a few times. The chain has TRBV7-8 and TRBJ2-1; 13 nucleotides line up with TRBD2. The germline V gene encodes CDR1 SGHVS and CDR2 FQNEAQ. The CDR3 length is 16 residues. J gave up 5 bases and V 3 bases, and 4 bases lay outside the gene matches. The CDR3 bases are TGTGCCAGCAGCTTGGGACTAGCGGGGTCTAACAATGAGCAGTTCTTC. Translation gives CASSLGLAGSNNEQFF.